The 32 T cell receptor beta chains given below trace back to one sample, sequenced in a study of Ad26.COV2.S vaccination and SARS-CoV-2 variants. The table came from immunoSEQ multiplex PCR; TCRdb's copy has only in-frame clones and leaves some out. The sample shows roughly 400,000 clones, around nine tenths of them seen only once. Treatment indicated: 19 received Ad26.COV2.S at low or high dose, single or two shots; about five received placebo; per-sample allocation not given. At day 63 after the first vaccine or placebo injection, samples were drawn. The sample here was peripheral blood, taken in a trial of Ad26.COV2.S vaccine versus placebo. The receptors were sampled from a person between 18 and 65 years old who received the Ad26.COV2.S COVID-19 vaccine or a placebo.

The chain carries TRBV28 and TRBJ2-7, with a weak D call TRBD1 (6 bases). The CDR3 spans 15 residues. The ends were cut back, 6 bases at V and 2 bases at J, with 17 bases in the middle. CDR1 MDHEN and CDR2 SYDVKM come from the germline V gene. CDR3 DNA: TGTGCCAGCAGCTACACACAGGGTGGAACCTACGAGCAGTACTTC. This codes for CASSYTQGGTYEQYF.

V gene TRBV18 combines with J gene TRBJ2-7; 10 bases are shared with TRBD2. The ends lost 4 bases at V and 4 bases at J; junction bases unmatched: 10. The CDR3 is 16 amino acids. CDR1 is KGHSH, CDR2 LQKENI, per germline. CDR3 loop: CASSLLSGLAPYEQYF. The CDR3 DNA sequence: TGTGCCAGCTCACTTCTCTCGGGACTAGCGCCTTACGAGCAGTACTTC.

This clone was picked up one time. The V call is TRBV6-6, the J call TRBJ2-7, with 12 bases fitting TRBD2. Germline loops: CDR1 MNHNY, CDR2 SVGAGI (reference sequence). V was pared by 6 bases and J by 3 bases, with 3 bases of the junction left unmatched. The CDR3 length is 14 residues. The DNA for the CDR3 is TGTGCCAGCAGCGGGACTAGCGGGTACTACGAGCAGTACTTC. This codes for CASSGTSGYYEQYF.

This chain uses TRBV19 with TRBJ2-7, with D possibly matching TRBD2 (6 bases). Trimming cost V 5 bases and J 2 bases, with 16 bases left between them. The CDR3 is 15 amino acids. Per the germline V gene, CDR1 is LNHDA and CDR2 is SQIVND (reference sequence). The CDR3 sequence: CASSVGAGLTYEQYF. The CDR3 DNA is TGTGCCAGTAGTGTCGGGGCGGGACTCACCTACGAGCAGTACTTC.

J is TRBJ2-3 and V is TRBV6-2 or TRBV6-3; 9 positions match TRBD1. This CDR3 is 16 amino acids long. V dropped 4 bases and J dropped 1; count of bases not matched to a gene: 6. Germline-derived CDR1 and CDR2 are MNHEY and SVGEGT. In DNA, the CDR3 is TGTGCCAGCAGTTCGGGACAGGGATTGGGCACAGATACGCAGTATTTT. It codes for CASSSGQGLGTDTQYF.

This clone was counted between two and nine times. The chain links TRBV9 to TRBJ2-1; D call uncertain. This CDR3 spans 12 amino acids. The germline gives CDR1 SGDLS, CDR2 YYNGEE. V shed 3 bases and J shed 4 bases, with 5 bases lying between them. CDR3 sequence: CASSDEYNEQFF. DNA for the CDR3: TGTGCCAGCAGCGACGAGTACAATGAGCAGTTCTTC.

As DNA, the CDR3 is TGTGCCAGCAGCCCTCGAGGGAGAGGGGAGCTGTTTTTT. Its protein is CASSPRGRGELFF. The chain has TRBV11-3 and TRBJ2-2, with D perhaps TRBD2 (5 bases). The length of the CDR3 is 13 residues. Trimming removed 5 bases from V and 8 bases from J, with 12 bases in between. Looked up from germline, CDR1 is SGHNT and CDR2 is YENEEA.

This clone was counted once. This chain uses TRBV5-1 with TRBJ2-3; no clear D. Trimming took 2 bases from V and 0 from J, leaving 10 bases between them. The CDR3 spans 15 residues. Germline lookup yields CDR1 SGHRS and CDR2 YFSETQ. CDR3 protein: CASSLGAPSTDTQYF. The CDR3 DNA sequence: TGCGCCAGCAGCTTAGGAGCGCCTAGCACAGATACGCAGTATTTT.

The chain combines TRBV19 with TRBJ2-7, with a tentative D call TRBD1 (5 bases). V was shortened by 3 bases and J by 3 bases, with 12 bases between the two germline ends. Germline V gives CDR1 LNHDA, CDR2 SQIVND (reference sequence). CDR3 length: 14 amino acids. CDR3 in DNA: TGTGCCAGTAGTATTGTTTCAGGGAACTACGAGCAGTACTTC. This codes for CASSIVSGNYEQYF.

The rearrangement joins TRBV5-6 to TRBJ1-5; the D gene is possibly TRBD1 (5 bases). The CDR3 spans 17 residues. Germline V lookup: CDR1 SGHDT, CDR2 YYEEEE. V was trimmed by 2 bases and J by 0 bases, leaving 15 bases between them. In DNA form, the CDR3 reads TGTGCCAGCAGCTTAGCGCGGGGACCATATAGCAATCAGCCCCAGCATTTT. Its protein product is CASSLARGPYSNQPQHF. Using reference TRBV5-6 and TRBJ1-5 for the parts outside the CDR3, the full variable domain is DAGVTQSPTHLIKTRGQQVTLRCSPKSGHDTVSWYQQALGQGPQFIFQYYEEEERQRGNFPDRFSGHQFPNYSSELNVNALLLGDSALYLCASSLARGPYSNQPQHFGDGTRLSIL.

This chain connects TRBV6-4 to TRBJ1-1; 8 bases agree with TRBD1. Germline V gene lookup returns CDR1 MRHNA and CDR2 SNTAGT. The CDR3 loop spans 14 amino acids. V dropped 5 bases and J dropped 4; count of bases not matched to a gene: 6. CDR3 protein: CASSSTGGGTEAFF. The CDR3 nucleotides read TGTGCCAGCAGTTCCACAGGGGGAGGCACTGAAGCTTTCTTT.

The genes are TRBV27 and TRBJ1-4, with a tentative D call TRBD1 (5 bases). This CDR3 contains 13 residues. CDR1 is MNHEY and CDR2 is SMNVEV in the germline V gene (reference sequence). Trimming removed 4 bases from V and 8 bases from J, with 11 bases in between. CDR3 sequence (DNA): TGTGCCAGCAGTTGGGGGGGTGGGGAAAAACTGTTTTTT. Amino acids: CASSWGGGEKLFF.

The chain couples TRBV19 to TRBJ2-1, with a possible D match to TRBD2 (6 bases). This CDR3 region has 15 residues. CDR1 and CDR2 from the germline V gene are LNHDA and SQIVND (reference sequence). Trimming cost V 3 bases and J 5 bases, with 14 bases left between them. CDR3 DNA sequence: TGTGCCAGTAGTATCGCCGGGACTCTTAACAATGAGCAGTTCTTC. This gives the protein CASSIAGTLNNEQFF. The entire variable domain, with the rest obtained from reference TRBV19 and TRBJ2-1, is as follows: DGGITQSPKYLFRKEGQNVTLSCEQNLNHDAMYWYRQDPGQGLRLIYYSQIVNDFQKGDIAEGYSVSREKKESFPLTVTSAQKNPTAFYLCASSIAGTLNNEQFFGPGTRLTVL.

The chain joins TRBV5-1 to TRBJ2-7; D gene uncertain. CDR1 and CDR2 from the germline V gene are SGHRS and YFSETQ. The CDR3 contains 11 residues. CDR3 nucleotides: TGCAATTCGAAGAGACCCTACGAGCAGTACTTC. Amino acid sequence: CNSKRPYEQYF.

The rearrangement links TRBV28 to TRBJ2-7; 8 nucleotides match TRBD2. The trim removed 6 bases at V and 3 bases at J, leaving 13 bases unmatched. Germline V lookup: CDR1 MDHEN, CDR2 SYDVKM. CDR3 size: 16 residues. CDR3 in DNA: TGTGCCAGCAGCTCCCCCGGGACTAGGGCCGGCTACGAGCAGTACTTC. It specifies CASSSPGTRAGYEQYF.

This clone was detected only once. The V and J genes are TRBV2 and TRBJ2-7; 7 bases align to TRBD1. The CDR3 covers 15 residues. CDR1 and CDR2 from the germline V gene are SNHLY and FYNNEI. J lost 2 bases, V lost 5 bases, and 9 bases had no gene match. The CDR3 loop is CASSYRQGYTYEQYF. CDR3 DNA: TGTGCCAGCAGTTATCGACAGGGTTACACCTACGAGCAGTACTTC.

This clone came up once. The V gene is TRBV5-1, the J gene TRBJ2-7; D is undetermined. V was clipped by 5 bases and J by 0 bases, with 12 bases between them. The germline gives CDR1 SGHRS, CDR2 YFSETQ. The CDR3 is 14 amino acids. The chain's CDR3 is CASRKLVGSYEQYF. The CDR3 nucleotides are TGCGCCAGCAGGAAGCTTGTGGGCTCCTACGAGCAGTACTTC. Using reference TRBV5-1 and TRBJ2-7 for the parts outside the CDR3, the full variable domain is KAGVTQTPRYLIKTRGQQVTLSCSPISGHRSVSWYQQTPGQGLQFLFEYFSETQRNKGNFPGRFSGRQFSNSRSEMNVSTLELGDSALYLCASRKLVGSYEQYFGPGTRLTVT.

This clone was seen only a few times. This sequence joins TRBV7-3 and TRBJ2-2, with 7 positions matching TRBD2. In germline, CDR1 is SGHTA, CDR2 FQGTGA. The CDR3 is 17 residues long. With V trimmed by 5 bases and J by 0 bases, 9 bases remained unmatched. CDR3 DNA sequence: TGTGCCAGCAGCCCAAATCAAGCGGGGACGAACACCGGGGAGCTGTTTTTT. Its translation: CASSPNQAGTNTGELFF.

The chain uses TRBV5-1 and TRBJ2-7; TRBD2 aligns across 13 bases. Germline CDR1 and CDR2: SGHRS and YFSETQ. The CDR3 extends over 15 amino acids. J lost 9 bases, V lost 0 bases, and 6 bases had no gene match. The CDR3, as DNA: TGCGCCAGCAGCTTGGGGACTAGCGGGAGCGAAGGGCAGTACTTC. Translated, it gives CASSLGTSGSEGQYF.

The gene calls are TRBV6-5 and TRBJ1-5; D is perhaps TRBD1 (5 bases). The CDR3 sequence is 13 residues long. Deletions cut 5 bases from V and 3 bases from J, with 8 bases between. CDR1 MNHEY and CDR2 SVGAGI come from the germline V gene. CDR3 in DNA: TGTGCCAGCAGTCCCGGGACCAATCAGCCCCAGCATTTT. Protein sequence: CASSPGTNQPQHF.

The chain combines TRBV6-2 or TRBV6-3 with TRBJ2-7, with 7 bases matching TRBD2. This CDR3 region has 14 residues. Per the germline V gene, CDR1 is MNHEY and CDR2 is SVGEGT. The V gene end was trimmed by 2 bases and the J gene end by 1 base; junction bases not matched to a gene: 2. CDR3 DNA sequence: TGTGCCAGCAGTTACAGGGGAGGGTCCTACGAGCAGTACTTC. It encodes CASSYRGGSYEQYF.

The CDR3 is CAWTTGSNEQFF. CDR3 bases: TGTGCCTGGACAACGGGGTCCAATGAGCAGTTCTTC. The chain couples TRBV30 to TRBJ2-1, with TRBD2 as a possible D gene (5 bases). There are 12 residues in the CDR3. Germline lookup yields CDR1 GTSNPN and CDR2 SVGIG (reference sequence). Trimming took 4 bases from V and 6 from J, leaving 10 bases between them.

This clone was picked up one time. The chain employs TRBV6-6 and TRBJ2-2, with D uncertain. There are 14 residues in the CDR3. The germline V and J ends were trimmed by 4 bases and 1 base, with 7 bases remaining between them. Germline V gene data show CDR1 as MNHNY and CDR2 as SVGAGI (reference sequence). In DNA, the CDR3 is TGTGCCAGCAGTTCCTCAGGGAACACCGGGGAGCTGTTTTTT. Residues: CASSSSGNTGELFF.

The chain recombines TRBV6-6 with TRBJ2-1, with 13 bases lining up with TRBD2. Per germline, CDR1 MNHNY and CDR2 SVGAGI (reference sequence). V lost 5 bases, J lost 8 bases, and 9 bases stayed unmatched. The CDR3 totals 16 residues. The DNA for the CDR3 is TGTGCCAGCAGTCCATGGACTAGCGGGAGTGGAGATGAGCAGTTCTTC. As protein: CASSPWTSGSGDEQFF.

In DNA, the CDR3 is TGCGCCAGCAGCTTGGTCAGCGGGAGACTGGCAGATACGCAGTATTTT. Its protein product is CASSLVSGRLADTQYF. This sequence joins TRBV5-1 and TRBJ2-3; TRBD2 matches at 8 bases. CDR1 and CDR2 (germline): SGHRS, YFSETQ. The CDR3 is made up of 16 amino acids. V was pared by 0 bases and J by 4 bases, with 7 bases of the junction left unmatched.

The rearrangement uses TRBV2 and TRBJ2-2; TRBD2 might be the D (6 bases). V was clipped by 0 bases and J by 6 bases, with 8 bases between them. Germline V gives CDR1 SNHLY, CDR2 FYNNEI. The CDR3 length is 14 residues. In DNA form, the CDR3 reads TGTGCCAGCAGTGAAGCCGGGGAGGCCGGGGAGCTGTTTTTT. Its translation is CASSEAGEAGELFF.

In its sample, this clone was seen a few times. The rearrangement uses TRBV29-1 and TRBJ2-3; D ambiguous. Trimming pared 8 bases from V and 4 bases from J, leaving 13 bases between. The CDR3 runs to 12 residues. Germline V gene sequence: CDR1 SQVTM, CDR2 ANQGSEA. The CDR3 region is CSSQDRSDTQYF. The CDR3 DNA sequence: TGCAGCTCACAAGATAGGTCAGATACGCAGTATTTT.

The rearrangement links TRBV11-3 to TRBJ2-2, with a weak D call TRBD2 (6 bases). The germline V and J ends were trimmed by 3 bases and 8 bases, with 16 bases remaining between them. This CDR3 is built from 15 residues. Germline V CDR1 and CDR2: SGHNT, YENEEA. The CDR3 spells CASSLSLASTGELFF. Written as DNA, the CDR3 is TGTGCCAGCAGCTTGTCACTAGCATCCACTGGGGAGCTGTTTTTT.

As concerns this clone: A read error may account for a junction end that differs from germline. The chain carries TRBV4-2 and TRBJ2-7, with D possibly TRBD2 on 6 matching bases. Germline V gene data show CDR1 as LGHNA and CDR2 as YNFKEQ. The CDR3 totals 13 residues. CDR3 nucleotide sequence: TGTGCCAGCAGCCAAGATATAGCTAGCGAGAAGTACTTC. Translated, it gives CASSQDIASEKYF.

The rearrangement links TRBV2 to TRBJ2-5, with 15 nucleotides matching TRBD2. The CDR3 is 16 amino acids. The V and J ends lost 1 base and 5 bases, in that order; junction bases with no gene match: 2. Germline lookup yields CDR1 SNHLY and CDR2 FYNNEI. This CDR3 reads CASSEGTSGGGETQYF. In nucleotides, the CDR3 is TGTGCCAGCAGTGAAGGGACTAGCGGGGGGGGTGAGACCCAGTACTTC.

The table lists this clone with a count of one. The rearrangement links TRBV5-1 to TRBJ2-7; tentatively, D is TRBD1 or TRBD2 (7 bases each). V shed 0 bases and J shed 6 bases, with 13 bases lying between them. In germline, CDR1 is SGHRS, CDR2 YFSETQ. The CDR3 extends over 14 amino acids. CDR3 protein: CASSLDRGGVEQYF. CDR3 sequence (DNA): TGCGCCAGCAGCTTGGACAGGGGAGGGGTCGAGCAGTACTTC.

This chain connects TRBV5-1 to TRBJ1-4, with 7 bases fitting TRBD1. This CDR3 has 16 residues. J was trimmed by 8 bases and V by 0 bases; bases with no gene match: 10. Germline V CDR1 and CDR2: SGHRS, YFSETQ. CDR3: CASSLARGQGDEKLFF. The CDR3 coding sequence is TGCGCCAGCAGCTTGGCTCGCGGGCAGGGGGACGAAAAACTGTTTTTT.